The 8 T cell receptor beta chains in this list originate from one sample, sequenced in a study of OX40 agonist ivuxolimab in advanced cancers. Some clones are missing from TCRdb's copy, which holds only in-frame ones; the method was immunoSEQ multiplex PCR. The table shows 50,000 to 65,000 clones, with around nine tenths occurring only once. The material was CD4+ or CD8+ T cells sorted from blood, obtained in a trial of the OX40 agonist ivuxolimab. These receptors were obtained from an adult with an advanced solid tumor such as melanoma, head and neck, liver or kidney cancer.

The chain combines TRBV7-2 with TRBJ2-7, with D perhaps being TRBD1 or TRBD2 (5 bases each). V dropped 4 bases and J dropped 2 bases, with 12 bases sitting between them. CDR3 length: 14 amino acids. The germline gives CDR1 SGHTA, CDR2 FQGNSA. As DNA, the CDR3 is TGTGCCAGCAGCTCAAAGCCGGGACCCTACGAGCAGTACTTC. This encodes CASSSKPGPYEQYF.

The chain couples TRBV19 to TRBJ2-1, with 12 bases identical to TRBD2. Germline V gives CDR1 LNHDA, CDR2 SQIVND (reference sequence). The V gene end was trimmed by 3 bases and the J gene end by 8 bases; junction bases not matched to a gene: 8. CDR3 length: 16 residues. Written as DNA, the CDR3 is TGTGCCAGTAGTATGCCCCGACTAGCGGGAGTCGATGAGCAGTTCTTC. Protein sequence: CASSMPRLAGVDEQFF. Looking up the rest from reference TRBV19 and TRBJ2-1 gives the full variable domain: DGGITQSPKYLFRKEGQNVTLSCEQNLNHDAMYWYRQDPGQGLRLIYYSQIVNDFQKGDIAEGYSVSREKKESFPLTVTSAQKNPTAFYLCASSMPRLAGVDEQFFGPGTRLTVL.

The chain has TRBV11-2 and TRBJ1-2; 7 bases map to TRBD1. Germline assignment: CDR1 SGHAT and CDR2 FQNNGV. This CDR3 has 17 amino acids. Unmatched junction bases numbered 10, after V lost 3 bases and J lost 0 bases. The CDR3 loop is CASSFGQGEFANYGYTF. In DNA form, the CDR3 reads TGTGCCAGCAGCTTCGGGCAGGGGGAATTCGCTAACTATGGCTACACCTTC.

J is TRBJ2-2 and V is TRBV9; 10 bases agree with TRBD2. After removal of 1 base from V and 9 bases from J, the junction contained 9 bases not matched to a gene. This CDR3 comprises 16 residues. Per the germline V gene, CDR1 is SGDLS and CDR2 is YYNGEE. CDR3 loop: CASSVSPSGSGRELFF. In DNA form, the CDR3 reads TGTGCCAGCAGCGTATCTCCTAGCGGGAGTGGGCGGGAGCTGTTTTTT.

The chain combines TRBV5-1 with TRBJ2-3; TRBD2 agrees at 7 bases. This CDR3 is 16 amino acids long. Unmatched junction bases numbered 8, after V lost 1 base and J lost 3 bases. Germline CDR1 SGHRS, CDR2 YFSETQ. The CDR3 loop is CASSLLGTMSTDTQYF. As DNA, the CDR3 is TGCGCCAGCAGCTTGCTGGGGACTATGAGTACAGATACGCAGTATTTT.

The chain couples TRBV4-1 to TRBJ2-7; 11 nucleotides match TRBD1. The CDR3 has 15 residues. Trimming took 2 bases from V and 4 from J; bases not matched to a gene: 4. Looked up from germline, CDR1 is MGHRA and CDR2 is YSYEKL. The CDR3 DNA is TGCGCCAGCAGCCAAACCGGGACAGGGGGATACGAGCAGTACTTC. Protein sequence: CASSQTGTGGYEQYF.

The genes are TRBV28 and TRBJ2-3; a possible D gene is TRBD1 (7 bases). CDR1 and CDR2 (germline): MDHEN, SYDVKM. The length of the CDR3 is 15 residues. The V end lost 6 bases, the J end lost 0 bases, and 13 bases lay between the germline ends. This CDR3 reads CASRQGGFSTDTQYF. CDR3 nucleotides: TGTGCCAGCAGGCAGGGGGGATTCAGCACAGATACGCAGTATTTT.

The V and J genes are TRBV5-1 and TRBJ2-5; 8 nucleotides line up with TRBD2. V gave up 0 bases and J gave up 0 bases; unmatched junction bases: 4. The germline V gene encodes CDR1 SGHRS and CDR2 YFSETQ. This CDR3 comprises 16 residues. The CDR3 here is CASSLELAVNQETQYF. The CDR3 DNA follows: TGCGCCAGCAGCTTGGAACTAGCGGTAAACCAAGAGACCCAGTACTTC.